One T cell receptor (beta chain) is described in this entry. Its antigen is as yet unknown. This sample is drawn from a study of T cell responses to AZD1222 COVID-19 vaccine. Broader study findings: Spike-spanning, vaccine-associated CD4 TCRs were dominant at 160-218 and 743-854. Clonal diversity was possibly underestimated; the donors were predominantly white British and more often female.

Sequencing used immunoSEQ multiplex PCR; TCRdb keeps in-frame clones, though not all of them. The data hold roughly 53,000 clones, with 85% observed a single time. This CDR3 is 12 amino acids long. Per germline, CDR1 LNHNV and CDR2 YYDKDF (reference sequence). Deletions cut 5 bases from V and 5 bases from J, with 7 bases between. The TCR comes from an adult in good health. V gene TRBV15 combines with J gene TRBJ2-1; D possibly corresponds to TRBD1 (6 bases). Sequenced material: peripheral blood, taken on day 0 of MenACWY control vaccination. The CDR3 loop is CATSYRDNEQFF. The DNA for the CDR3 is TGTGCCACCAGCTACAGGGACAATGAGCAGTTCTTC.